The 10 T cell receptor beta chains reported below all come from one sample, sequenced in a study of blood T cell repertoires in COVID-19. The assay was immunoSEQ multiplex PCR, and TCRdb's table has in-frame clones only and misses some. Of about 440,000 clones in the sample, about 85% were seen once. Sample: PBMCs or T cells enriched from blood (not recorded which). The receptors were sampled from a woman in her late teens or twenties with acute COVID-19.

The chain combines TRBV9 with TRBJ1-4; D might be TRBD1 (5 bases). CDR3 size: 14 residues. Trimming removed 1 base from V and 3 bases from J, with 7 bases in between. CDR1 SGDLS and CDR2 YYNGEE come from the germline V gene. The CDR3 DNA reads TGTGCCAGCAGCGTACAGGGTGCTAATGAAAAACTGTTTTTT. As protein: CASSVQGANEKLFF.

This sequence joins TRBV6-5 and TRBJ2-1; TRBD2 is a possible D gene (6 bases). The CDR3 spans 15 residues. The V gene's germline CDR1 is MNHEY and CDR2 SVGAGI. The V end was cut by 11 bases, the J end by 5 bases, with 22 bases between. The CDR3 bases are TGTGCCTCCCTTCCCGGAGGGGTCGGTCACAATGAGCAGTTCTTC. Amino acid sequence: CASLPGGVGHNEQFF.

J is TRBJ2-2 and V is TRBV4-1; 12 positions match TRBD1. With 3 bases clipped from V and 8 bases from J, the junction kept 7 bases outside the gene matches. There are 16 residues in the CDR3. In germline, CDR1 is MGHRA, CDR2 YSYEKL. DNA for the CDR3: TGCGCCAGCAGCCACTTGGGACAGGGGGCTAAAGGGGAGCTGTTTTTT. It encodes CASSHLGQGAKGELFF.

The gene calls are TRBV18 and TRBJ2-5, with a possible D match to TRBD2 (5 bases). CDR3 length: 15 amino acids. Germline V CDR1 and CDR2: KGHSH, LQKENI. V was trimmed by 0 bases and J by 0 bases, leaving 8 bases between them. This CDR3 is CASSPPSSYQETQYF. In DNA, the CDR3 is TGTGCCAGCTCACCACCCTCTAGCTACCAAGAGACCCAGTACTTC.

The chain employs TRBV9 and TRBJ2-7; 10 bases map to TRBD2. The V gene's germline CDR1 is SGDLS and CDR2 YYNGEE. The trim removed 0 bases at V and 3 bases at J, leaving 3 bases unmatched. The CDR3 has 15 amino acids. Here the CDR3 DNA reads TGTGCCAGCAGCGTAGGAGGGACTAGCGTCTACGAGCAGTACTTC. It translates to CASSVGGTSVYEQYF.

For the CDR3, the DNA is TGTGCCAGTAGTATGTCGGACAGGTTTGACTATGGCTACACCTTC. Translation gives CASSMSDRFDYGYTF. This chain joins TRBV19 and TRBJ1-2; 7 bases fit TRBD1. J lost 3 bases, V lost 3 bases, and 7 bases had no gene match. CDR1 and CDR2 from the germline V gene are LNHDA and SQIVND (reference sequence). The CDR3 is 15 amino acids.

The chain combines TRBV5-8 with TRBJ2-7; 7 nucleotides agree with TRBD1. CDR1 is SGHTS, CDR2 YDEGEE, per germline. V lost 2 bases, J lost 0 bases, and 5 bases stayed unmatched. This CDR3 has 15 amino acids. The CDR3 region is CASSLSGQASYEQYF. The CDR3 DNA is TGTGCCAGCAGCTTATCAGGACAGGCCTCCTACGAGCAGTACTTC.

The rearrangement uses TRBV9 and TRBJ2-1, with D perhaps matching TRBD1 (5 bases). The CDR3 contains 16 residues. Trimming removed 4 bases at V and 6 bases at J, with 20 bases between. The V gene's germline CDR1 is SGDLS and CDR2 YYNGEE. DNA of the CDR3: TGTGCCAGCAGCCCTATCGGTAGGGGAAGGCCCAATGAGCAGTTCTTC. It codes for CASSPIGRGRPNEQFF.

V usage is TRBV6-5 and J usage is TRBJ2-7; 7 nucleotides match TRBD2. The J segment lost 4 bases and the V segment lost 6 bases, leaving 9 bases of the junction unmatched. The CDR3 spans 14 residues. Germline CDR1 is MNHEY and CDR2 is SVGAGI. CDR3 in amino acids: CASSDAGGGYEQYF. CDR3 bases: TGTGCCAGCAGCGACGCTGGGGGAGGGTACGAGCAGTACTTC.

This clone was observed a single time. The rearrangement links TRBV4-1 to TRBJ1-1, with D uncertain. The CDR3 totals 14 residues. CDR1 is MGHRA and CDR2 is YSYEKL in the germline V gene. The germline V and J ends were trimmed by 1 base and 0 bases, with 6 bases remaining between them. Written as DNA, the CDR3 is TGCGCCAGCAGCCAAGGGGAGATGAACACTGAAGCTTTCTTT. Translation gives CASSQGEMNTEAFF.